The 14 T cell receptor beta chains given below trace back to one sample, sequenced in a study of T cells in narcolepsy. Only in-frame clones appear in the TCRdb table, and some are missing; sequencing was by immunoSEQ multiplex PCR. The data hold nearly 25,000 clones, with less than 65% observed a single time. The sequenced sample was memory (CD45RA-) CD4+ T cells from blood. These receptors were taken from a human donor in good health.

The chain has TRBV5-8 and TRBJ2-5, with 10 nucleotides matching TRBD1. The CDR3 length is 14 residues. Germline CDR1 SGHTS, CDR2 YDEGEE. V was clipped by 1 base and J by 6 bases; unmatched bases: 3. The CDR3 is CASSLPGQGKTQYF. Here the CDR3 DNA reads TGTGCCAGCAGCTTGCCGGGACAGGGGAAGACCCAGTACTTC.

V usage is TRBV10-3 and J usage is TRBJ2-7, with D maybe TRBD1 (6 bases). The germline V gene encodes CDR1 ENHRY and CDR2 SYGVKD. The V end lost 4 bases, the J end lost 2 bases, and 12 bases lay between the germline ends. The CDR3 runs 14 residues. CDR3 nucleotide sequence: TGTGCCATCAGTGCCTCGACAGGTACCTACGAGCAGTACTTC. Its protein product is CAISASTGTYEQYF.

A note on this clone: Distinct nucleotide sequences in the sample also encode this CDR3. The V call is TRBV7-8, the J call TRBJ2-7, with 7 bases lining up with TRBD1. Germline CDR1 reads SGHVS; CDR2 reads FQNEAQ. The CDR3 length is 15 residues. V dropped 1 base and J dropped 1; count of bases not matched to a gene: 4. The chain's CDR3 is CASSLGGTASYEQYF. CDR3 bases: TGTGCCAGCAGCTTAGGGGGGACAGCGTCCTACGAGCAGTACTTC.

The V gene is TRBV9, the J gene TRBJ2-7; 9 bases are shared with TRBD1. With 3 bases clipped from V and 4 bases from J, the junction kept 2 bases outside the gene matches. Germline CDR1 and CDR2: SGDLS and YYNGEE. CDR3 length: 13 amino acids. CDR3 sequence reads: CASSDGTGYEQYF. CDR3 DNA: TGTGCCAGCAGCGACGGGACAGGGTACGAGCAGTACTTC. Combining the CDR3 with reference TRBV9 and TRBJ2-7 gives the whole variable domain DSGVTQTPKHLITATGQRVTLRCSPRSGDLSVYWYQQSLDQGLQFLIQYYNGEERAKGNILERFSAQQFPDLHSELNLSSLELGDSALYFCASSDGTGYEQYFGPGTRLTVT.

Only one count was recorded for this clone. The genes are TRBV19 and TRBJ1-1; possible D gene TRBD1, 6 bases. Trimming took off 3 bases at V and 5 bases at J, with 16 bases between the two ends. This CDR3 is 15 amino acids long. Per germline, CDR1 LNHDA and CDR2 SQIVND (reference sequence). DNA for the CDR3: TGTGCCAGTAGTATCCACAGGGCGGGAGGAACTGAAGCTTTCTTT. It translates to CASSIHRAGGTEAFF.

In its sample, this clone was seen once. This chain uses TRBV4-3 with TRBJ1-1; D unclear. Germline values: CDR1 LGHNA, CDR2 YSLEER. The CDR3 is made up of 15 amino acids. Trimming pared 0 bases from V and 2 bases from J, leaving 10 bases between. In nucleotides, the CDR3 is TGCGCCAGCAGCCAAGATGGCAGGAGAAACACTGAAGCTTTCTTT. Translating it yields CASSQDGRRNTEAFF.

The V gene is TRBV27, the J gene TRBJ1-2; 11 nucleotides match TRBD1. Trimming took 2 bases from V and 8 from J; bases not matched to a gene: 4. Per germline, CDR1 MNHEY and CDR2 SMNVEV (reference sequence). This CDR3 is built from 14 residues. CDR3 residues: CASSLGQGAGGYTF. The CDR3 DNA reads as TGTGCCAGCAGTTTAGGACAGGGGGCGGGCGGCTACACCTTC.

This chain links TRBV25-1 with TRBJ2-2; D not resolved. Germline CDR1 and CDR2: MGHDK and SYGVNS. The V end lost 2 bases, the J end lost 1 base, and 14 bases lay between the germline ends. CDR3 length equals 17 residues. In DNA form, the CDR3 reads TGTGCCAGCAGTGAAATCCTCTCTACTGAGAACACCGGGGAGCTGTTTTTT. The encoded protein is CASSEILSTENTGELFF.

This clone showed up just once. The J gene is TRBJ2-5, the V gene TRBV4-1; possibly TRBD2 for D (5 bases). V lost 5 bases to trimming and J lost 3 bases, with 16 bases between them. Germline values: CDR1 MGHRA, CDR2 YSYEKL. The CDR3 has 15 residues. As DNA, the CDR3 is TGCGCCAGCAGCTATCGAGGACGGGAAGAAGAGACCCAGTACTTC. This codes for CASSYRGREEETQYF.

This sequence joins TRBV28 and TRBJ2-5; TRBD1 aligns across 10 bases. The closer fit of TRBJ2-7 to the DNA end suggests the J call may be wrong. From germline, CDR1 is MDHEN and CDR2 SYDVKM. This CDR3 has 13 amino acids. The DNA for the CDR3 is TGTGCCACCCGCCGGACAGGGGGCTACGAGCAGTACTTC. Translation gives CATRRTGGYEQYF.

The CDR3 spells CAWTPRSDQPQHF. The CDR3 coding sequence is TGTGCCTGGACCCCAAGGAGTGATCAGCCCCAGCATTTT. The rearrangement uses TRBV30 and TRBJ1-5; the D is unclear. This CDR3 region has 13 residues. V was clipped by 4 bases and J by 5 bases, with 12 bases between them. The germline V gene has CDR1 GTSNPN and CDR2 SVGIG (reference sequence).

This chain uses TRBV30 with TRBJ2-5; a possible D gene is TRBD1 (6 bases). V lost 3 bases, J lost 4 bases, and 21 bases lay in between. The CDR3 length is 16 residues. CDR1 is GTSNPN, CDR2 SVGIG, per germline (reference sequence). The CDR3 DNA follows: TGTGCCTGGAGGGGGACACCTCAAGCCCGAGCAGAGACCCAGTACTTC. The encoded protein is CAWRGTPQARAETQYF. The full variable domain, its missing parts supplied by reference TRBV30 and TRBJ2-5, is SQTIHQWPATLVQPVGSPLSLECTVEGTSNPNLYWYRQAAGRGLQLLFYSVGIGQISSEVPQNLSASRPQDRQFILSSKKLLLSDSGFYLCAWRGTPQARAETQYFGPGTRLLVL.

This clone was observed a few times. This sequence joins TRBV15 and TRBJ2-3; no clear D gene. CDR1 is LNHNV, CDR2 YYDKDF, per germline (reference sequence). Trimming shortened V by 2 bases and J by 1 base, and 7 bases separated the two germline ends. This CDR3 is 14 amino acids long. DNA for the CDR3: TGTGCCACCAGCAGAATCACTGGCACAGATACGCAGTATTTT. This gives the protein CATSRITGTDTQYF. The full variable domain, completed using reference TRBV15 and TRBJ2-3, is DAMVIQNPRYQVTQFGKPVTLSCSQTLNHNVMYWYQQKSSQAPKLLFHYYDKDFNNEADTPDNFQSRRPNTSFCFLDIRSPGLGDTAMYLCATSRITGTDTQYFGPGTRLTVL.

This chain connects TRBV4-3 to TRBJ2-3, with D perhaps matching TRBD1 (6 bases). The germline V and J ends were trimmed by 0 bases and 4 bases, with 14 bases remaining between them. The CDR3 is 16 amino acids. The germline CDR1 and CDR2 sequences are LGHNA and YSLEER. The chain's CDR3 is CASSQDAGRGADTQYF. For the CDR3, the DNA is TGCGCCAGCAGCCAAGATGCCGGCAGGGGTGCAGATACGCAGTATTTT.